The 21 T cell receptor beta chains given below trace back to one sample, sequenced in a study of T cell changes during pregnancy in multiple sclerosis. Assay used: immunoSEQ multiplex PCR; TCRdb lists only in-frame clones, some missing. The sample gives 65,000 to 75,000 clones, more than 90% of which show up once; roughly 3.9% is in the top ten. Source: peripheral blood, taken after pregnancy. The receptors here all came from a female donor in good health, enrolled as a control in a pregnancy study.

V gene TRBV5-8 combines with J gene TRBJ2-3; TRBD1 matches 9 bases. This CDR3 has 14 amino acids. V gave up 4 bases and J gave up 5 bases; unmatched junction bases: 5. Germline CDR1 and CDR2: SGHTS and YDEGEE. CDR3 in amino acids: CASSPGQGEDTQYF. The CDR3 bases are TGTGCCAGCAGCCCGGGACAGGGAGAAGATACGCAGTATTTT.

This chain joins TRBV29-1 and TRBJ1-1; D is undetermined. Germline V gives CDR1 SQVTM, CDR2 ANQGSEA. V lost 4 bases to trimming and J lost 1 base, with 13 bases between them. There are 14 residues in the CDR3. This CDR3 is CSVVAGSSNTEAFF. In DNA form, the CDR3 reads TGCAGCGTTGTAGCGGGCAGCTCGAACACTGAAGCTTTCTTT.

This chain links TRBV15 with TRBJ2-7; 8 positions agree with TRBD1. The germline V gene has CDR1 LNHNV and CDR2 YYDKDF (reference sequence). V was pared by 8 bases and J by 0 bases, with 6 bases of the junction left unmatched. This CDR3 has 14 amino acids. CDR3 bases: TGTGCCACCGCGGGACAGGTGAACTCCTACGAGCAGTACTTC. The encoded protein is CATAGQVNSYEQYF.

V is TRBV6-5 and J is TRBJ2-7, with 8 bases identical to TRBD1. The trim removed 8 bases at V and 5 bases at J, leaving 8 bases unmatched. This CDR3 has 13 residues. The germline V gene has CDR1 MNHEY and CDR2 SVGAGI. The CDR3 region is CASSRTGRDEQYF. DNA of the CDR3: TGTGCCAGCTCAAGGACAGGGCGTGACGAGCAGTACTTC.

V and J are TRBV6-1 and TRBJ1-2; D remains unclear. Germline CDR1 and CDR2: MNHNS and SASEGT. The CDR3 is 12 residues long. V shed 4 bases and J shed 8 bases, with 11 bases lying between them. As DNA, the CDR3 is TGTGCCAGCAGTGGGCAAATGAGGGGCTACACCTTC. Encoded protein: CASSGQMRGYTF.

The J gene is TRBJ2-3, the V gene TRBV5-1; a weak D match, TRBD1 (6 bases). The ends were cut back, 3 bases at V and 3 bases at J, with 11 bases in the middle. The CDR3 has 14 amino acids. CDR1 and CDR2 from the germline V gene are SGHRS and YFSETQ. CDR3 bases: TGCGCCAGCAGCTCCCGTCAGGGGACAGATACGCAGTATTTT. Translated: CASSSRQGTDTQYF.

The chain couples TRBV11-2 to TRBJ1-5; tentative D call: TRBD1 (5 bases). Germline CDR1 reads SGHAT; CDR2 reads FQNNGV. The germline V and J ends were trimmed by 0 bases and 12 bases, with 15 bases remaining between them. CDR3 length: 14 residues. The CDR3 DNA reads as TGTGCCAGCAGCTTAGAACCCGCAGGGAGGTTCCAGCATTTT. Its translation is CASSLEPAGRFQHF.

In nucleotides, the CDR3 is TGTGCCAGCAGCTTAGTGACGAGGCCCTACGAGCAGTACTTC. Its protein product is CASSLVTRPYEQYF. The rearrangement joins TRBV7-6 to TRBJ2-7; D is ambiguous. This CDR3 comprises 14 residues. Trimming removed 1 base at V and 2 bases at J, with 9 bases between. CDR1 is SGHVS, CDR2 FNYEAQ, per germline.

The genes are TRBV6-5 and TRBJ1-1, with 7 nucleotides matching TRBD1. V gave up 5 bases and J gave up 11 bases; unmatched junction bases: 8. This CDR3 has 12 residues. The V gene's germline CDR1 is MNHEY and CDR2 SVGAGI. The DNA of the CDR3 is TGTGCCAGCAGTCGGGACAGAATTCTGGCTTTCTTT. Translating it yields CASSRDRILAFF.

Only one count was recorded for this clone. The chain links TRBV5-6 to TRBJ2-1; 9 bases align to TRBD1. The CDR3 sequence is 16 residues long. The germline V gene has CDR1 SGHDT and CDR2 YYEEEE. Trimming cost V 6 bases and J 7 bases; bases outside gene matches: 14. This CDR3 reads CASNQITQGARNEQFF. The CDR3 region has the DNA TGTGCCAGCAACCAAATCACACAGGGGGCCAGGAATGAGCAGTTCTTC.

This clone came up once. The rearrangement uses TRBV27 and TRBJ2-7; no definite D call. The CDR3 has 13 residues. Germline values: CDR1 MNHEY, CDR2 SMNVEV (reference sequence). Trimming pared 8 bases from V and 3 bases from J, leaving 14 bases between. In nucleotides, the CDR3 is TGTGCCAGCGCCTTGGGCAGACACTACGAGCAGTACTTC. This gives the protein CASALGRHYEQYF.

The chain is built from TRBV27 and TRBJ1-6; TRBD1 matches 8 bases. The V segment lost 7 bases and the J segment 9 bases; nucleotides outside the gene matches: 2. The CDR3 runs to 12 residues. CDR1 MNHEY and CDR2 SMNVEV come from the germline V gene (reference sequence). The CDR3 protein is CASKQGGSPLHF. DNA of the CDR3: TGTGCCAGCAAACAGGGGGGTTCACCCCTCCACTTT.

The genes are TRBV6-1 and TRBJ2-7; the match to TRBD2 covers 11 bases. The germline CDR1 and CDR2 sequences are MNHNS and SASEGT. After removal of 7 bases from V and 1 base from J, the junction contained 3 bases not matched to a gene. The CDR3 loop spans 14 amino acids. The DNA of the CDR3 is TGTGCCAGCATTCGGACTAGCGGGTCCTACGAGCAGTACTTC. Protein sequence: CASIRTSGSYEQYF.

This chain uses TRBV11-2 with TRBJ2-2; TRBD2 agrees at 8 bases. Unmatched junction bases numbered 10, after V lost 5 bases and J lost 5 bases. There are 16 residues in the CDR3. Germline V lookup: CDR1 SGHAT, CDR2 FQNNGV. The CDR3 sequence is CASSERAGVVTGELFF. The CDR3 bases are TGTGCCAGCAGCGAGAGAGCGGGAGTGGTAACCGGGGAGCTGTTTTTT.

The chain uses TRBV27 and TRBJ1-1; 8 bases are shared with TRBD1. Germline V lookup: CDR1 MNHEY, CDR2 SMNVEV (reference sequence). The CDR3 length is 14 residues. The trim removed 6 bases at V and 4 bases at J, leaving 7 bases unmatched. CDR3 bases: TGTGCCAGCAGGAAACAGGGGGAGGGCACTGAAGCTTTCTTT. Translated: CASRKQGEGTEAFF.

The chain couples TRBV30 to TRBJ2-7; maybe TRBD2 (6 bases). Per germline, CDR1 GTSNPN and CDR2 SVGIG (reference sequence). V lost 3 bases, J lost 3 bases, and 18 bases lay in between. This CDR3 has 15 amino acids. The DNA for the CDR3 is TGTGCCTGGAGAGACTCTAGGAGGGGTATCTACGAGCAGTACTTC. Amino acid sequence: CAWRDSRRGIYEQYF. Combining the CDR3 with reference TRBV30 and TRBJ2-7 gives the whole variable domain SQTIHQWPATLVQPVGSPLSLECTVEGTSNPNLYWYRQAAGRGLQLLFYSVGIGQISSEVPQNLSASRPQDRQFILSSKKLLLSDSGFYLCAWRDSRRGIYEQYFGPGTRLTVT.

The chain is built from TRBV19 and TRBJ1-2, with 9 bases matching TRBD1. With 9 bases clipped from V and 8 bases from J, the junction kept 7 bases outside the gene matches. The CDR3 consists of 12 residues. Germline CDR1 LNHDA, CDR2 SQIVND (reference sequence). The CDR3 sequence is CARQGAFKGYTF. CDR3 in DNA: TGTGCCAGACAGGGGGCTTTTAAGGGCTACACCTTC.

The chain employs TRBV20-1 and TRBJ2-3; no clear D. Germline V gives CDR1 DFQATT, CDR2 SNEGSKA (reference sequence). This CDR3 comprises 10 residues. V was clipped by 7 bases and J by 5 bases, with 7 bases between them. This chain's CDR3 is CSGSGDTQYF. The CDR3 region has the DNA TGCAGTGGGTCGGGAGATACGCAGTATTTT.

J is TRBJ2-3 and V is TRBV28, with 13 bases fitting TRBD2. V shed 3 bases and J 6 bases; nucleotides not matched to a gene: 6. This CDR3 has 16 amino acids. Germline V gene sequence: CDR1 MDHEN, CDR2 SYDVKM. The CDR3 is CASSFSTSGRWDTQYF. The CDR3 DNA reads TGTGCCAGCAGTTTCTCGACTAGCGGGAGGTGGGATACGCAGTATTTT.

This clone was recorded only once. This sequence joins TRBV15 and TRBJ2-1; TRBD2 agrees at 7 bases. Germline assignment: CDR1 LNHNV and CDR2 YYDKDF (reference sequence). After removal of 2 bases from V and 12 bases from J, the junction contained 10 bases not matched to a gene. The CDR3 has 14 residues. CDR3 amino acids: CATSRKRDPDGQFF. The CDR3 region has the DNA TGTGCCACCAGCAGAAAGCGGGACCCGGACGGGCAGTTCTTC.

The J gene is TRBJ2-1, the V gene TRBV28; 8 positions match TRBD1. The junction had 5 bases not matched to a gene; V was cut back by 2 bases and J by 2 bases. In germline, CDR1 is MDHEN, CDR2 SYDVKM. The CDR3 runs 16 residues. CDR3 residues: CASSLNEGQAYNEQFF. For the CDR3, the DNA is TGTGCCAGCAGTTTAAATGAGGGACAGGCCTACAATGAGCAGTTCTTC.